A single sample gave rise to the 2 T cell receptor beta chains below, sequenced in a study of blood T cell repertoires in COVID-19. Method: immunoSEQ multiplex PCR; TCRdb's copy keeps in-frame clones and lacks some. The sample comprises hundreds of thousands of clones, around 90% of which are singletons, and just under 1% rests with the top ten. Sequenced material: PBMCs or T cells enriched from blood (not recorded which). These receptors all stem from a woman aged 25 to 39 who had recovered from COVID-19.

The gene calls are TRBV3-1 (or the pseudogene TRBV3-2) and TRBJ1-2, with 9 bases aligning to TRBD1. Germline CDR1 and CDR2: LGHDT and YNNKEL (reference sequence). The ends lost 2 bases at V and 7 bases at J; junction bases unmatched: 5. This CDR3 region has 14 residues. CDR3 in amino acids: CASSQPGQGGGYTF. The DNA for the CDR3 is TGTGCCAGCAGCCAACCGGGACAGGGCGGTGGCTACACCTTC.

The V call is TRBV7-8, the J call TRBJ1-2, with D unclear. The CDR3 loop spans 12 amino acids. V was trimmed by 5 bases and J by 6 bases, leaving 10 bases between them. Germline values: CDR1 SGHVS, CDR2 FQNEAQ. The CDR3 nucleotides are TGTGCCAGCAGCACACTCCGGGATGGCTACACCTTC. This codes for CASSTLRDGYTF.